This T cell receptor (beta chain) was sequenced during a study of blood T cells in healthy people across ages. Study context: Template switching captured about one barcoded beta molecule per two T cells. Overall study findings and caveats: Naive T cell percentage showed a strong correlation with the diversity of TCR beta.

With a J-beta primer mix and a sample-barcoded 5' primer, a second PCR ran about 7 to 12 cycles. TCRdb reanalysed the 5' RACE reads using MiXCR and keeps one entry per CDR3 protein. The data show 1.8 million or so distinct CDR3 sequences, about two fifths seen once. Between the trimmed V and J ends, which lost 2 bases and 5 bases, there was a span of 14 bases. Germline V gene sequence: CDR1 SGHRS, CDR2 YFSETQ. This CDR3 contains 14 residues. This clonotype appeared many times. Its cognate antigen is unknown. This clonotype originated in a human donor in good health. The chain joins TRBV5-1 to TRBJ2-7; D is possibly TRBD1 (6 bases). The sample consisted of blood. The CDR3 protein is CASSFQQGAHEQYF. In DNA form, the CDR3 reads TGCGCCAGCAGCTTTCAACAGGGCGCTCACGAGCAGTACTTC. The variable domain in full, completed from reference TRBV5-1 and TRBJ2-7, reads KAGVTQTPRYLIKTRGQQVTLSCSPISGHRSVSWYQQTPGQGLQFLFEYFSETQRNKGNFPGRFSGRQFSNSRSEMNVSTLELGDSALYLCASSFQQGAHEQYFGPGTRLTVT.